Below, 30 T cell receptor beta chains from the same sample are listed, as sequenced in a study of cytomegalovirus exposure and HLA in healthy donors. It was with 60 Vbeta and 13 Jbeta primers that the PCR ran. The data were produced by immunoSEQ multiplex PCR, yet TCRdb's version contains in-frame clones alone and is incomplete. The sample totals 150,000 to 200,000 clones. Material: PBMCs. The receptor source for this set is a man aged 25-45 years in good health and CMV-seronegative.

The CDR3 loop is CASSTRDRDYGYTF. The CDR3 coding sequence is TGTGCCAGTAGTACACGGGACAGGGACTATGGCTACACCTTC. The chain employs TRBV19 and TRBJ1-2, with 9 positions matching TRBD1. This CDR3 comprises 14 residues. Germline V gene sequence: CDR1 LNHDA, CDR2 SQIVND (reference sequence). V was clipped by 4 bases and J by 3 bases; unmatched bases: 3.

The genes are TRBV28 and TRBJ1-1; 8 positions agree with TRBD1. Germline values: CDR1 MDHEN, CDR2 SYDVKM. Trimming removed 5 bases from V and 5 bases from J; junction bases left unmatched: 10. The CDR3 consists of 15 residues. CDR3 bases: TGTGCCAGCAGTCCCCACAGGGGGGTAGGTACTGAAGCTTTCTTT. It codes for CASSPHRGVGTEAFF.

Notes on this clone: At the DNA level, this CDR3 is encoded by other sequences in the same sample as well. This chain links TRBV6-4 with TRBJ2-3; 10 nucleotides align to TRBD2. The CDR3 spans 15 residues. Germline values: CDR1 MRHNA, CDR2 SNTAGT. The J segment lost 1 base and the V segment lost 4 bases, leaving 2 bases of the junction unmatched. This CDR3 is CASSAGTSGTDTQYF. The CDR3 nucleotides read TGTGCCAGCAGTGCCGGGACTAGCGGCACAGATACGCAGTATTTT.

CDR3 nucleotides: TGTGCCAGCAGCTTGGGACTAGCGGACACAGGCTCCTACGAGCAGTACTTC. Amino acids: CASSLGLADTGSYEQYF. J is TRBJ2-7 and V is TRBV5-4; 9 bases line up with TRBD2. Unmatched junction bases numbered 7, after V lost 0 bases and J lost 0 bases. Germline CDR1 SGHNT, CDR2 YYREEE (reference sequence). This CDR3 comprises 17 residues.

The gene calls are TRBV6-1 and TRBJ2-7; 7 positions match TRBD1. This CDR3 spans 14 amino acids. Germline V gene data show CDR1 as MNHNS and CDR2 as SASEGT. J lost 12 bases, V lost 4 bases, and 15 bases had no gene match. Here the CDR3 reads CASSAGDRVAEGYF. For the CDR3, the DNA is TGTGCCAGCAGTGCAGGAGACAGGGTGGCCGAGGGGTACTTC.

CDR3: CASSEEGTVQPQHF. The CDR3 coding sequence is TGTGCCAGCAGTGAAGAGGGGACAGTTCAGCCCCAGCATTTT. V gene TRBV6-5 combines with J gene TRBJ1-5; 7 bases are shared with TRBD1. V trimming: 5 bases; J trimming: 6 bases; junction bases outside the gene matches: 7. This CDR3 spans 14 amino acids. Germline V gives CDR1 MNHEY, CDR2 SVGAGI.

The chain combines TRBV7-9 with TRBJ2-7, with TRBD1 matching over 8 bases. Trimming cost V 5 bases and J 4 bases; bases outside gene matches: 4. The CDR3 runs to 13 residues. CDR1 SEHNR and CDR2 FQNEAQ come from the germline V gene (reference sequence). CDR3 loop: CASSRTGLYEQYF. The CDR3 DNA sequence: TGTGCCAGCAGCCGGACAGGGCTTTACGAGCAGTACTTC.

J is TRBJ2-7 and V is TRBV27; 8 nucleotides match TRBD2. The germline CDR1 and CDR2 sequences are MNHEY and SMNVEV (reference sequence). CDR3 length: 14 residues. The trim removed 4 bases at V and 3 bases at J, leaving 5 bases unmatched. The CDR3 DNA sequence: TGTGCCAGCAGTTCCGCGGGAGGCGGCTACGAGCAGTACTTC. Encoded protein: CASSSAGGGYEQYF.

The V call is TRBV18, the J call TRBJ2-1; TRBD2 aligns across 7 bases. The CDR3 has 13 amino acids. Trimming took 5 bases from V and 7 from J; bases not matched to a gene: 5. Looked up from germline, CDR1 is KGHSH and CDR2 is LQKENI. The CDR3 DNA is TGTGCCAGCTCAGGCGGGAGTGGGAATGAGCAGTTCTTC. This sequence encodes CASSGGSGNEQFF.

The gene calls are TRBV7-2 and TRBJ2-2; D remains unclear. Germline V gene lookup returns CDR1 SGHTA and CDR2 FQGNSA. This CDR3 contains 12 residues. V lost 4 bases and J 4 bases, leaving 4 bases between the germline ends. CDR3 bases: TGTGCCAGCAGCTCCTTCACCGGGGAGCTGTTTTTT. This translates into CASSSFTGELFF.

The CDR3 coding sequence is TGTGCCAGCAGCTCGTACTACGAGCAGTACTTC. This translates into CASSSYYEQYF. This rearrangement joins TRBV7-2 to TRBJ2-5; D not resolved. The DNA end favors TRBJ2-7, so the J call may be wrong. CDR1 and CDR2 (germline): SGHTA, FQGNSA. The CDR3 consists of 11 residues.

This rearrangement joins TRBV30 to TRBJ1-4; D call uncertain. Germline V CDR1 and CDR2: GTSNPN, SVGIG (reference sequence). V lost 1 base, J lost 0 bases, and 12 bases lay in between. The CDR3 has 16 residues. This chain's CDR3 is CAWSGRQFATNEKLFF. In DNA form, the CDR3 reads TGTGCCTGGAGTGGACGACAATTTGCAACTAATGAAAAACTGTTTTTT.

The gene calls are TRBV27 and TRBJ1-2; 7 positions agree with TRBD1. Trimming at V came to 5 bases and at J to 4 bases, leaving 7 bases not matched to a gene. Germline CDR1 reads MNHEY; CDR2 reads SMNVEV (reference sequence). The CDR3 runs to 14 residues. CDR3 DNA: TGTGCCAGCAGTCAGGTACAGGGGAGCTATGGCTACACCTTC. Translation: CASSQVQGSYGYTF.

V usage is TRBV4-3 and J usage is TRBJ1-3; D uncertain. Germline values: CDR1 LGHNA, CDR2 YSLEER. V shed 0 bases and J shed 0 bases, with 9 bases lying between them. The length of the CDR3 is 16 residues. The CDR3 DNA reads TGCGCCAGCAGCCAAGATCTAGTGGCCTCTGGAAACACCATATATTTT. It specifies CASSQDLVASGNTIYF.

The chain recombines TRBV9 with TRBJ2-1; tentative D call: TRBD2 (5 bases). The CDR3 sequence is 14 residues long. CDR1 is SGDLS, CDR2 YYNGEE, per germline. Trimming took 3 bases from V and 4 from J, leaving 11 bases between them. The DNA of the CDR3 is TGTGCCAGCAGCGCAACACTAGGATACAATGAGCAGTTCTTC. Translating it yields CASSATLGYNEQFF.

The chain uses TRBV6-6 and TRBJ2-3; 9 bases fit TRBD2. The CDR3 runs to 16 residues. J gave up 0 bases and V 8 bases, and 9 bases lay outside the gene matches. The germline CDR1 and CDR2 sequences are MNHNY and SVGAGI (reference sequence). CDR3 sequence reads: CASRGLTSGSTDTQYF. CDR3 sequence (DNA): TGTGCCAGCCGCGGTCTAACTAGCGGGAGCACAGATACGCAGTATTTT.

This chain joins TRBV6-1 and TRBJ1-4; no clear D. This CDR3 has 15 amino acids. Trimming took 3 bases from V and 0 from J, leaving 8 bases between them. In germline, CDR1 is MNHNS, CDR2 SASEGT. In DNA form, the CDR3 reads TGTGCCAGCAGTGACAGTATTGCAACTAATGAAAAACTGTTTTTT. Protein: CASSDSIATNEKLFF.

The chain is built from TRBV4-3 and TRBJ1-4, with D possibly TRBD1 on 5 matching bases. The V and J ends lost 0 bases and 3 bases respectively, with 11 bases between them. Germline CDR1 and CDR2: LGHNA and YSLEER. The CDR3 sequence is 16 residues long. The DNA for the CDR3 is TGCGCCAGCAGCCAAGATCGGGGGGTCGCTAATGAAAAACTGTTTTTT. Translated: CASSQDRGVANEKLFF.

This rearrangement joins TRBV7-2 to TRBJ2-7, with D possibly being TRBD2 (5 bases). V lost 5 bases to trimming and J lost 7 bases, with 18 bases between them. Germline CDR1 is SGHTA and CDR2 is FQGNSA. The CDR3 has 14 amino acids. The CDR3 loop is CASSPRVDTGEQYF. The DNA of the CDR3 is TGTGCCAGCAGCCCAAGGGTCGACACGGGGGAGCAGTACTTC.

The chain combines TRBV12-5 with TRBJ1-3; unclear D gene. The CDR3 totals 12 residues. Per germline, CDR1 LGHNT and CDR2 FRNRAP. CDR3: CAEGSSGNTIYF. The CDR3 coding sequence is TGTGCCGAAGGGAGCTCTGGAAACACCATATATTTT.

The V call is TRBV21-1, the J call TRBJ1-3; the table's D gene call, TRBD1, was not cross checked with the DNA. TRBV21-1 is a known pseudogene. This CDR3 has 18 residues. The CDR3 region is CASSKAWTGGLSGNTIYF. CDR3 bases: TGTGCCAGCAGCAAGGCTTGGACAGGGGGCCTATCTGGAAACACCATATATTTT.

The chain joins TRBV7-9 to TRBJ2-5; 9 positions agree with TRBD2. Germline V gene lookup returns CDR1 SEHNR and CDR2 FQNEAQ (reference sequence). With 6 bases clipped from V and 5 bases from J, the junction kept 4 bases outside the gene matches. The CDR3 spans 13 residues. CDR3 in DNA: TGTGCCAGCAGTTCTAGCGGGACGGAGACCCAGTACTTC. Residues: CASSSSGTETQYF.

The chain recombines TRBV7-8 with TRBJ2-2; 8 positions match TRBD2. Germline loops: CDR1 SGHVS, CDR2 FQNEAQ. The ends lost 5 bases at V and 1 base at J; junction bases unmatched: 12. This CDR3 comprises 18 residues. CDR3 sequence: CASSMGLAGPLNTGELFF. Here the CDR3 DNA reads TGTGCCAGCAGCATGGGGCTAGCGGGCCCCTTGAACACCGGGGAGCTGTTTTTT.

In DNA form, the CDR3 reads TGTGCCAGCTCACCAGACGGGGTGGTGAATGAGCAGTTCTTC. It specifies CASSPDGVVNEQFF. V usage is TRBV18 and J usage is TRBJ2-1, with D maybe TRBD2 (5 bases). Germline lookup yields CDR1 KGHSH and CDR2 LQKENI. The CDR3 totals 14 residues. The V end lost 2 bases, the J end lost 7 bases, and 12 bases lay between the germline ends.

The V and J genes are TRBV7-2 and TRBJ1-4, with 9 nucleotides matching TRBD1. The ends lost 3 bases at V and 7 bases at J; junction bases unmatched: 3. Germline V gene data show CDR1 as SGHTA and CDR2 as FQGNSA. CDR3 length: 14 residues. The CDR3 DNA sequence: TGTGCCAGCAGCTTTGGACAGGGGTTTGAAAAACTGTTTTTT. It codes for CASSFGQGFEKLFF.

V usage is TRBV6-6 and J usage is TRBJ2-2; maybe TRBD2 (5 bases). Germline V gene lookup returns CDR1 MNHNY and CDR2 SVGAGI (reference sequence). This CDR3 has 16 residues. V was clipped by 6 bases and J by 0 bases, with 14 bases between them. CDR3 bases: TGTGCCAGCAGGGAGCTTGGACTCGCGAACACCGGGGAGCTGTTTTTT. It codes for CASRELGLANTGELFF.

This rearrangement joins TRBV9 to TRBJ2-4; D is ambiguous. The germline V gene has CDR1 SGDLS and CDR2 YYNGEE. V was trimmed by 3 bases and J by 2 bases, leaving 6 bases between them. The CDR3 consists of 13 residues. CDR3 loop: CASSGASKNIQYF. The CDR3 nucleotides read TGTGCCAGCAGCGGAGCTTCCAAAAACATTCAGTACTTC.

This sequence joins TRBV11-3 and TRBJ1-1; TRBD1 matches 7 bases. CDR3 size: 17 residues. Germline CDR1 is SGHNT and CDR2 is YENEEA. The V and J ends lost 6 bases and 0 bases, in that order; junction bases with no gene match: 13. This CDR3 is CASSSTGTTGLNTEAFF. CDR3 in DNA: TGTGCCAGCAGTTCAACGGGGACGACAGGGTTGAACACTGAAGCTTTCTTT.

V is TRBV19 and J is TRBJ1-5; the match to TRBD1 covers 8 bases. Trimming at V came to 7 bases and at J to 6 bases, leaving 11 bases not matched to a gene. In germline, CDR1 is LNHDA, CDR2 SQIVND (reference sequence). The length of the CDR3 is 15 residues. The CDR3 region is CASTSGQGIRQPQHF. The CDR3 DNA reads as TGTGCCAGTACCAGCGGACAGGGCATTCGTCAGCCCCAGCATTTT.

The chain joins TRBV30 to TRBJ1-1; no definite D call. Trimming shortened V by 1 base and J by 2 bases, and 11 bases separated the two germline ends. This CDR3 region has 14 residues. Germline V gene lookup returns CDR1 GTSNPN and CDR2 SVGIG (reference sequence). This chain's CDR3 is CAWSGPQINTEAFF. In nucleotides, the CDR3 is TGTGCCTGGAGTGGCCCTCAGATAAACACTGAAGCTTTCTTT.